This TCR beta chain was sequenced in a study of CD8+ T cells in alopecia areata. Germline V lookup: CDR1 MGHDK, CDR2 SYGVNS. This CDR3 contains 11 residues. V dropped 2 bases and J dropped 5 bases, with 1 base sitting between them. Noted treatment: oral pan-JAK inhibitor, 5-10 mg twice daily. A remark on this clone: Its specificity is unknown.

Sequencing templates came from extracted RNA that was reverse transcribed into cDNA. Method: immunoSEQ multiplex PCR; TCRdb's copy keeps in-frame clones and lacks some. Of about 180,000 clones listed, roughly 53% were seen once; the top ten hold approximately 10%. Findings of the study overall: Scalp sequencing also captures normal skin's resident alphabeta T cells.

The TCR originated in a human donor with alopecia areata. The source was CD8+ T cells sorted from blood, collected at week 24, from a patient treated with tofacitinib. V and J are TRBV25-1 and TRBJ2-4; D ambiguous. In DNA form, the CDR3 reads TGTGCCAGCAGTGAACAAAACATTCAGTACTTC. As protein: CASSEQNIQYF. The complete variable domain, with remaining parts taken from reference TRBV25-1 and TRBJ2-4, reads EADIYQTPRYLVIGTGKKITLECSQTMGHDKMYWYQQDPGMELHLIHYSYGVNSTEKGDLSSESTVSRIRTEHFPLTLESARPSHTSQYLCASSEQNIQYFGAGTRLSVL.